The 30 T cell receptor beta chains listed next were all sequenced from one sample in a study of blood T cell repertoires in COVID-19. Profiling relied on immunoSEQ multiplex PCR, and the TCRdb table lists in-frame clones only, not all of them. The table has approximately 170,000 clones, approximately 81% seen once. The sequencing input was peripheral blood. The source is a woman of 80 years or more with active or convalescent COVID-19.

V gene TRBV5-6 combines with J gene TRBJ1-5; D call uncertain. Germline CDR1 is SGHDT and CDR2 is YYEEEE. CDR3 length: 12 residues. The V and J ends lost 3 bases and 5 bases respectively, with 6 bases between them. CDR3: CASSSLYQPQHF. The CDR3, as DNA: TGTGCCAGCAGCTCCCTTTATCAGCCCCAGCATTTT.

The CDR3 nucleotides are TGTGCCAGCAGCTTGAAATCCGGACTAGCGGGAGGTATAAGTGAGCAGTTCTTC. It yields the protein CASSLKSGLAGGISEQFF. The chain employs TRBV7-9 and TRBJ2-1; TRBD2 aligns across 14 bases. The ends lost 3 bases at V and 9 bases at J; junction bases unmatched: 13. CDR1 is SEHNR, CDR2 FQNEAQ, per germline (reference sequence). CDR3 length: 18 amino acids.

The genes are TRBV6-5 and TRBJ1-4; 7 bases map to TRBD1. The germline CDR1 and CDR2 sequences are MNHEY and SVGAGI. Unmatched junction bases numbered 6, after V lost 6 bases and J lost 5 bases. The CDR3 has 14 residues. The CDR3 protein is CASSATGANEKLFF. The CDR3 coding sequence is TGTGCCAGCAGCGCCACAGGGGCAAATGAAAAACTGTTTTTT.

The chain couples TRBV7-6 to TRBJ2-1; 7 bases line up with TRBD2. Germline loops: CDR1 SGHVS, CDR2 FNYEAQ. V lost 4 bases, J lost 13 bases, and 4 bases stayed unmatched. The CDR3 length is 11 residues. The CDR3 DNA follows: TGTGCCAGCAGCTACCGGGACTACCAGTTCTTC. It is translated as CASSYRDYQFF.

The J gene is TRBJ2-3, the V gene TRBV4-1; 7 bases are a match to TRBD1. Trimming at V came to 3 bases and at J to 6 bases, leaving 6 bases not matched to a gene. CDR3 length: 14 amino acids. Germline values: CDR1 MGHRA, CDR2 YSYEKL. The CDR3 region has the DNA TGCGCCAGCAGCCAGACAGGGTGGTCGGATACGCAGTATTTT. Amino acids: CASSQTGWSDTQYF.

The chain links TRBV5-4 to TRBJ2-7; 7 nucleotides line up with TRBD1. CDR3 length: 15 residues. Per germline, CDR1 SGHNT and CDR2 YYREEE (reference sequence). The ends lost 0 bases at V and 4 bases at J; junction bases unmatched: 7. CDR3 sequence reads: CASSLAGQGVYEQYF. The CDR3 DNA sequence: TGTGCCAGCAGCTTGGCCGGGCAGGGGGTATACGAGCAGTACTTC.

The rearrangement links TRBV12-1 to TRBJ2-1; TRBD2 was called by the table and not checked on the DNA. TRBV12-1 is marked as a pseudogene. The CDR3 extends over 15 amino acids. Here the CDR3 reads CAPQYSGEENNEQFF. The CDR3 bases are TGTGCCCCACAATATTCGGGAGAGGAGAACAATGAGCAGTTCTTC.

The gene calls are TRBV28 and TRBJ1-4, with D possibly matching TRBD1 (5 bases). Trimming left V 8 bases short and J 0 bases short, with 16 bases between. The CDR3 consists of 16 residues. CDR1 and CDR2 from the germline V gene are MDHEN and SYDVKM. The CDR3: CASGPLGLATNEKLFF. The CDR3 nucleotides read TGTGCCAGCGGTCCCCTGGGGCTAGCAACTAATGAAAAACTGTTTTTT. Drawing the rest from reference TRBV28 and TRBJ1-4, the complete variable domain is DVKVTQSSRYLVKRTGEKVFLECVQDMDHENMFWYRQDPGLGLRLIYFSYDVKMKEKGDIPEGYSVSREKKERFSLILESASTNQTSMYLCASGPLGLATNEKLFFGSGTQLSVL.

The genes are TRBV7-9 and TRBJ2-3; 10 bases map to TRBD1. CDR3 size: 14 residues. The junction had 8 bases not matched to a gene; V was cut back by 8 bases and J by 6 bases. Germline V gene lookup returns CDR1 SEHNR and CDR2 FQNEAQ (reference sequence). CDR3: CASGRGTGADTQYF. DNA of the CDR3: TGTGCCAGCGGCCGAGGGACAGGGGCGGATACGCAGTATTTT. Variable domain in full (rest from reference TRBV7-9 and TRBJ2-3): DTGVSQNPRHKITKRGQNVTFRCDPISEHNRLYWYRQTLGQGPEFLTYFQNEAQLEKSRLLSDRFSAERPKGSFSTLEIQRTEQGDSAMYLCASGRGTGADTQYFGPGTRLTVL.

This clone was counted only a few times. The CDR3 bases are TGTGCCAGCAGTCCACCCCTAGCGGGAGACGAGCAGTACTTC. It translates to CASSPPLAGDEQYF. The chain recombines TRBV28 with TRBJ2-7; 10 nucleotides match TRBD2. J gave up 5 bases and V 5 bases, and 6 bases lay outside the gene matches. Germline values: CDR1 MDHEN, CDR2 SYDVKM. The CDR3 contains 14 residues. Filled out from reference TRBV28 and TRBJ2-7, the complete variable domain reads DVKVTQSSRYLVKRTGEKVFLECVQDMDHENMFWYRQDPGLGLRLIYFSYDVKMKEKGDIPEGYSVSREKKERFSLILESASTNQTSMYLCASSPPLAGDEQYFGPGTRLTVT.

This clone is a singleton in its sample. The gene calls are TRBV19 and TRBJ1-6; D is undetermined. Per the germline V gene, CDR1 is LNHDA and CDR2 is SQIVND (reference sequence). The V end lost 3 bases, the J end lost 6 bases, and 12 bases lay between the germline ends. The CDR3 is 15 amino acids. CDR3 sequence: CASSMSSGSNSPLHF. CDR3 nucleotide sequence: TGTGCCAGTAGTATGTCGTCGGGGTCTAATTCACCCCTCCACTTT.

The rearrangement links TRBV4-1 to TRBJ2-1, with TRBD2 identical over 11 bases. J lost 1 base, V lost 0 bases, and 2 bases had no gene match. This CDR3 region has 17 residues. The germline V gene encodes CDR1 MGHRA and CDR2 YSYEKL. The CDR3 region is CASSQDWTSGSYNEQFF. The CDR3 coding sequence is TGCGCCAGCAGCCAAGATTGGACTAGCGGGTCCTACAATGAGCAGTTCTTC.

This clone was seen only a few times. J is TRBJ1-5 and V is TRBV19; 12 bases align to TRBD1. V shed 3 bases, J shed 7 bases, and the junction held 4 bases outside the gene matches. Germline V gene lookup returns CDR1 LNHDA and CDR2 SQIVND (reference sequence). CDR3 length: 15 residues. CDR3 in amino acids: CASSITGQGAQPQHF. CDR3 in DNA: TGTGCCAGTAGTATTACGGGACAGGGGGCCCAGCCCCAGCATTTT.

This chain links TRBV28 with TRBJ2-3, with 10 bases identical to TRBD2. The ends lost 8 bases at V and 11 bases at J; junction bases unmatched: 10. Germline loops: CDR1 MDHEN, CDR2 SYDVKM. This CDR3 has 13 amino acids. Written as DNA, the CDR3 is TGTGCCAGCGCCGGACTAGCGGTGTCAATGCAGTATTTT. This codes for CASAGLAVSMQYF. Variable domain in full (rest from reference TRBV28 and TRBJ2-3): DVKVTQSSRYLVKRTGEKVFLECVQDMDHENMFWYRQDPGLGLRLIYFSYDVKMKEKGDIPEGYSVSREKKERFSLILESASTNQTSMYLCASAGLAVSMQYFGPGTRLTVL.

The chain combines TRBV28 with TRBJ2-3, with a weak D call TRBD2 (5 bases). The CDR3 has 12 residues. Trimming pared 4 bases from V and 7 bases from J, leaving 9 bases between. The germline gives CDR1 MDHEN, CDR2 SYDVKM. CDR3 in DNA: TGTGCCAGCAGTTCCCCCGGGAATACGCAGTATTTT. Its translation: CASSSPGNTQYF.

The rearrangement links TRBV9 to TRBJ2-7; a weak D match, TRBD2 (6 bases). The ends were cut back, 4 bases at V and 1 base at J, with 12 bases in the middle. Germline V lookup: CDR1 SGDLS, CDR2 YYNGEE. This CDR3 has 14 residues. The CDR3 protein is CASSPLAASYEQYF. In DNA form, the CDR3 reads TGTGCCAGCAGCCCCTTAGCGGCATCCTACGAGCAGTACTTC.

This chain joins TRBV19 and TRBJ1-4, with TRBD1 identical over 9 bases. Germline lookup yields CDR1 LNHDA and CDR2 SQIVND (reference sequence). CDR3 size: 15 residues. V dropped 5 bases and J dropped 7; count of bases not matched to a gene: 8. In DNA, the CDR3 is TGTGCCAGTAGTGGACAACAGGGGGCGCGTGAAAAACTGTTTTTT. This gives the protein CASSGQQGAREKLFF. Based on the CDR3 plus reference TRBV19 and TRBJ1-4, the full variable domain is DGGITQSPKYLFRKEGQNVTLSCEQNLNHDAMYWYRQDPGQGLRLIYYSQIVNDFQKGDIAEGYSVSREKKESFPLTVTSAQKNPTAFYLCASSGQQGAREKLFFGSGTQLSVL.

The V and J genes are TRBV24-1 and TRBJ1-4, with D perhaps matching TRBD1 (5 bases). Per germline, CDR1 KGHDR and CDR2 SFDVKD. The CDR3 runs to 15 residues. Trimming removed 4 bases from V and 7 bases from J, with 15 bases in between. Here the CDR3 DNA reads TGTGCCACCAGTGAATTGGGGGATCAGGGTGAAAAACTGTTTTTT. Translation gives CATSELGDQGEKLFF.

The sample holds one count of this clone. V usage is TRBV12-3 or TRBV12-4 and J usage is TRBJ2-1; D is uncertain. CDR3 length: 11 residues. V lost 10 bases to trimming and J lost 3 bases, with 7 bases between them. CDR3 bases: TGTGCCACCGAGGACTACAATGAGCAGTTCTTC. As protein: CATEDYNEQFF.

This chain links TRBV5-3 with TRBJ2-7; 7 bases line up with TRBD2. TRBV5-3 is recorded as an ORF, its role being uncertain. Unmatched junction bases numbered 4, after V lost 7 bases and J lost 0 bases. The CDR3 sequence is 13 residues long. The CDR3 sequence: CAREAGASYEQYF. Here the CDR3 DNA reads TGTGCCAGAGAGGCGGGAGCCTCCTACGAGCAGTACTTC.

This chain joins TRBV28 and TRBJ1-3; D is possibly TRBD1 (5 bases). V lost 3 bases and J lost 4, with 10 bases in between. Germline V gives CDR1 MDHEN, CDR2 SYDVKM. CDR3 length equals 14 residues. The CDR3: CASSFPGIGNTIYF. The CDR3 nucleotides are TGTGCCAGCAGTTTCCCAGGGATAGGAAACACCATATATTTT.

This clone came up once. The rearrangement links TRBV6-2 or TRBV6-3 to TRBJ2-3; maybe TRBD2 (7 bases). This CDR3 region has 15 residues. Germline V gene data show CDR1 as MNHEY and CDR2 as SVGEGT. Trimming left V 0 bases short and J 5 bases short, with 12 bases between. The CDR3 nucleotides read TGTGCCAGCAGTTACTCACGGGGGGCCATAGATACGCAGTATTTT. This encodes CASSYSRGAIDTQYF.

The rearrangement uses TRBV6-5 and TRBJ1-5; 9 bases map to TRBD1. Germline V gene data show CDR1 as MNHEY and CDR2 as SVGAGI. The CDR3 consists of 13 residues. Germline trimming cut 11 bases from V and 6 bases from J; bases unmatched to any gene: 8. The CDR3 nucleotides are TGTGCCCAAGGGGACAGGGTAGGTCAGCCCCAGCATTTT. Protein sequence: CAQGDRVGQPQHF.

This clone was counted only a few times. The rearrangement joins TRBV5-4 to TRBJ1-1, with D perhaps matching TRBD1 (5 bases). Looked up from germline, CDR1 is SGHNT and CDR2 is YYREEE (reference sequence). Deletions cut 2 bases from V and 10 bases from J, with 9 bases between. This CDR3 has 11 residues. The DNA for the CDR3 is TGTGCCAGCAGCTTATTAGGGGTAGCTTTCTTT. It is translated as CASSLLGVAFF.

J is TRBJ1-3 and V is TRBV30; a weak D match, TRBD1 (6 bases). The CDR3 has 14 amino acids. V was trimmed by 1 base and J by 8 bases, leaving 15 bases between them. Germline V lookup: CDR1 GTSNPN, CDR2 SVGIG (reference sequence). The CDR3 sequence: CAWSDRAGIDTIYF. Written as DNA, the CDR3 is TGTGCCTGGAGTGACAGGGCGGGTATTGACACCATATATTTT.

The chain employs TRBV28 and TRBJ1-1; the match to TRBD1 covers 7 bases. V gave up 6 bases and J gave up 8 bases; unmatched junction bases: 9. Per germline, CDR1 MDHEN and CDR2 SYDVKM. The CDR3 is made up of 13 amino acids. The CDR3 reads CASSSDRLGEAFF. The DNA of the CDR3 is TGTGCCAGCAGCTCGGACAGGTTGGGAGAAGCTTTCTTT.

V and J are TRBV29-1 and TRBJ1-2; D remains ambiguous. This CDR3 is 11 amino acids long. Germline CDR1 is SQVTM and CDR2 is ANQGSEA. The V and J ends lost 7 bases and 2 bases respectively, with 8 bases between them. In DNA, the CDR3 is TGCAGCGCCGACAAGAACTATGGCTACACCTTC. Protein: CSADKNYGYTF.

This clone was seen once. This chain links TRBV18 with TRBJ1-3, with 11 bases lining up with TRBD1. The J segment lost 3 bases and the V segment lost 0 bases, leaving 4 bases of the junction unmatched. The CDR3 runs to 17 residues. Germline V gives CDR1 KGHSH, CDR2 LQKENI. CDR3 amino acids: CASSPPGQGAGGNTIYF. CDR3 DNA: TGTGCCAGCTCACCACCTGGACAGGGGGCTGGTGGAAACACCATATATTTT.

This clone was found once. The rearrangement joins TRBV3-1 (or the pseudogene TRBV3-2) to TRBJ1-2; D might be TRBD1 (5 bases). Trimming shortened V by 0 bases and J by 8 bases, and 16 bases separated the two germline ends. The V gene's germline CDR1 is LGHDT and CDR2 YNNKEL (reference sequence). The CDR3 consists of 15 residues. CDR3 loop: CASSQDLEGTRGYTF. As DNA, the CDR3 is TGTGCCAGCAGCCAAGATCTGGAGGGGACCCGCGGCTACACCTTC.

The chain joins TRBV20-1 to TRBJ2-3; D gene ambiguous. Looked up from germline, CDR1 is DFQATT and CDR2 is SNEGSKA (reference sequence). Between the trimmed V and J ends, which lost 6 bases and 6 bases, there was a span of 10 bases. The CDR3 is 11 amino acids. CDR3 sequence reads: CSAMPTDTQYF. The CDR3 coding sequence is TGCAGTGCAATGCCTACCGATACGCAGTATTTT.